Below are 8 T cell receptor beta chains sequenced from a single sample in a study of T cell repertoires in cytomegalovirus infection. Each CDR3 protein is one row after TCRdb ran MiXCR on the reads. This sample has about 740,000 distinct CDR3 sequences, with about a third found just once. The sequenced sample was PBMCs. The receptors stem from a human donor in good health (CMV status not recorded). Some clones in this sample may be carry-over from other donors' samples.

V and J are TRBV6-1 and TRBJ2-7; D is tentatively TRBD1 or TRBD2 (5 bases each). The CDR3 is made up of 14 amino acids. V shed 5 bases and J shed 2 bases, with 13 bases lying between them. Germline V gene sequence: CDR1 MNHNS, CDR2 SASEGT. CDR3 nucleotide sequence: TGTGCCAGCAGTTCCGGGACGCTAGCCTACGAGCAGTACTTC. This translates into CASSSGTLAYEQYF.

The table lists this clonotype with a few counts. The chain links TRBV7-2 to TRBJ2-7; TRBD2 agrees at 9 bases. The V and J ends lost 5 bases and 5 bases, in that order; junction bases with no gene match: 10. Germline V gives CDR1 SGHTA, CDR2 FQGNSA. The CDR3 has 15 amino acids. CDR3 region: CASSPNSGSSHEQYF. CDR3 DNA: TGTGCCAGCAGCCCTAATAGCGGGAGCAGCCACGAGCAGTACTTC.

The chain uses TRBV7-2 and TRBJ2-3, with D perhaps matching TRBD2 (6 bases). The CDR3 spans 15 residues. V was trimmed by 8 bases and J by 2 bases, leaving 17 bases between them. CDR1 and CDR2 (germline): SGHTA, FQGNSA. CDR3: CASGRGLSLTDTQYF. CDR3 bases: TGTGCCAGCGGACGGGGACTTTCTCTCACAGATACGCAGTATTTT.

The rearrangement links TRBV7-3 to TRBJ1-3, with D maybe TRBD1 (5 bases). The CDR3 consists of 14 residues. The germline V gene encodes CDR1 SGHTA and CDR2 FQGTGA. Trimming removed 5 bases from V and 2 bases from J, with 10 bases in between. The CDR3 DNA is TGTGCCAGCAGCGGGCAGGGTCCTGGAAACACCATATATTTT. This gives the protein CASSGQGPGNTIYF. The full variable domain, with the rest looked up from reference TRBV7-3 and TRBJ1-3, is GAGVSQTPSNKVTEKGKYVELRCDPISGHTALYWYRQSLGQGPEFLIYFQGTGAADDSGLPNDRFFAVRPEGSVSTLKIQRTERGDSAVYLCASSGQGPGNTIYFGEGSWLTVV.

This chain links TRBV6-4 with TRBJ2-5, with a tentative D call TRBD1 (6 bases). Trimming took off 2 bases at V and 3 bases at J, with 16 bases between the two ends. Germline CDR1 reads MRHNA; CDR2 reads SNTAGT. The CDR3 totals 16 residues. CDR3 amino acids: CASSDTWGQGEETQYF. The CDR3, as DNA: TGTGCCAGCAGTGACACTTGGGGGCAGGGCGAAGAGACCCAGTACTTC.

The chain couples TRBV28 to TRBJ2-2; D is uncertain. The CDR3 extends over 12 amino acids. With 6 bases removed from V and 9 bases from J, the gap between germline ends came to 11 bases. Germline V gene sequence: CDR1 MDHEN, CDR2 SYDVKM. This chain's CDR3 is CASSDVAWELFF. The CDR3 bases are TGTGCCAGCAGCGATGTAGCCTGGGAGCTGTTTTTT.

This clonotype showed up just once. The chain combines TRBV5-4 with TRBJ2-5; possibly TRBD1 for D (6 bases). The germline V gene encodes CDR1 SGHNT and CDR2 YYREEE (reference sequence). V shed 5 bases and J shed 4 bases, with 15 bases lying between them. This CDR3 spans 14 amino acids. The CDR3 loop is CASSSSMGAETQYF. The DNA of the CDR3 is TGTGCCAGCAGTTCCAGTATGGGGGCAGAGACCCAGTACTTC.

The chain links TRBV7-2 to TRBJ2-5; D perhaps matches TRBD2 (7 bases). Germline CDR1 reads SGHTA; CDR2 reads FQGNSA. The germline V and J ends were trimmed by 5 bases and 5 bases, with 18 bases remaining between them. This CDR3 has 15 amino acids. This CDR3 is CASSPLAVGGETQYF. The CDR3 coding sequence is TGTGCCAGCAGCCCCCTAGCGGTAGGGGGGGAGACCCAGTACTTC.